These 31 T cell receptor beta chains were sequenced from one sample in a study of blood T cell repertoires in COVID-19. Assay used: immunoSEQ multiplex PCR; TCRdb lists only in-frame clones, some missing. Seen here are roughly 320,000 clones, under 90% observed once, and the top ten hold 1.5% to 2%. The material sequenced was peripheral blood. The receptor source for this set is a woman under 40 with COVID-19, enrolled during active disease.

The chain carries TRBV9 and TRBJ1-1, with a weak D call TRBD1 (5 bases). This CDR3 has 15 amino acids. The germline V gene has CDR1 SGDLS and CDR2 YYNGEE. Trimming took 3 bases from V and 7 from J, leaving 19 bases between them. The CDR3 spells CASSAPDSLLSEAFF. The CDR3 DNA is TGTGCCAGCAGCGCCCCTGACAGCCTACTCAGTGAAGCTTTCTTT. Together with reference TRBV9 and TRBJ1-1, the CDR3 gives the full variable domain: DSGVTQTPKHLITATGQRVTLRCSPRSGDLSVYWYQQSLDQGLQFLIQYYNGEERAKGNILERFSAQQFPDLHSELNLSSLELGDSALYFCASSAPDSLLSEAFFGQGTRLTVV.

The chain combines TRBV18 with TRBJ1-2, with D perhaps matching TRBD1 (6 bases). V lost 3 bases and J 8 bases, leaving 19 bases between the germline ends. CDR1 is KGHSH and CDR2 is LQKENI in the germline V gene. This CDR3 spans 15 amino acids. The CDR3 coding sequence is TGTGCCAGCTCACCCTCCAGGGGAATGGCGAAAGGCTACACCTTC. Amino acids: CASSPSRGMAKGYTF. The whole variable domain, remainder taken from reference TRBV18 and TRBJ1-2, is NAGVMQNPRHLVRRRGQEARLRCSPMKGHSHVYWYRQLPEEGLKFMVYLQKENIIDESGMPKERFSAEFPKEGPSILRIQQVVRGDSAAYFCASSPSRGMAKGYTFGSGTRLTVV.

The rearrangement joins TRBV27 to TRBJ2-7; 9 bases map to TRBD1. There are 14 residues in the CDR3. Per germline, CDR1 MNHEY and CDR2 SMNVEV (reference sequence). The V and J ends lost 5 bases and 1 base, in that order; junction bases with no gene match: 3. CDR3 protein: CASSPTGGSYEQYF. The CDR3, as DNA: TGTGCCAGCAGTCCGACAGGGGGATCCTACGAGCAGTACTTC.

A single count supports this clone. The gene calls are TRBV21-1 and TRBJ2-2; the D segment call TRBD2 is taken from the table without a DNA check. TRBV21-1 is a pseudogene. This CDR3 is 18 amino acids long. DNA of the CDR3: TGTGCCAGCACCTGGACTAGCGGGGGGGCCCTGGGGACCGGGGAGCTGTTTTTT. It yields the protein CASTWTSGGALGTGELFF.

The chain employs TRBV4-2 and TRBJ1-2; D not resolved. The CDR3 spans 12 residues. V lost 1 base and J lost 3, with 3 bases in between. Germline CDR1 is LGHNA and CDR2 is YNFKEQ. The DNA for the CDR3 is TGTGCCAGCAGCCAAGCTGACTATGGCTACACCTTC. It codes for CASSQADYGYTF.

This clone has a single count. This CDR3 is CASSPPYSNEQFF. In DNA form, the CDR3 reads TGTGCCAGCTCACCACCATACAGCAATGAGCAGTTCTTC. The gene calls are TRBV18 and TRBJ2-1; D is unresolved. This CDR3 is 13 amino acids long. Between the trimmed V and J ends, which lost 0 bases and 6 bases, there was a span of 6 bases. Germline V gene data show CDR1 as KGHSH and CDR2 as LQKENI.

J is TRBJ2-7 and V is TRBV27, with a weak D call TRBD1 (6 bases). CDR3 length equals 13 residues. Germline V gene sequence: CDR1 MNHEY, CDR2 SMNVEV (reference sequence). Trimming left V 3 bases short and J 4 bases short, with 10 bases between. Written as DNA, the CDR3 is TGTGCCAGCAGTTTCGTACAGGGTTACGAGCAGTACTTC. Its protein product is CASSFVQGYEQYF.

The chain employs TRBV5-4 and TRBJ2-5, with TRBD2 matching over 10 bases. There are 14 residues in the CDR3. Trimming cost V 2 bases and J 2 bases; bases outside gene matches: 0. Per the germline V gene, CDR1 is SGHNT and CDR2 is YYREEE (reference sequence). The CDR3 nucleotides are TGTGCCAGCAGCTTAGCGGGGGGGCAAGAGACCCAGTACTTC. This translates into CASSLAGGQETQYF.

This clone was detected only a few times. The rearrangement joins TRBV6-5 to TRBJ2-7; TRBD1 agrees at 7 bases. The CDR3 has 14 residues. The junction had 7 bases not matched to a gene; V was cut back by 4 bases and J by 4 bases. Germline V gene data show CDR1 as MNHEY and CDR2 as SVGAGI. DNA for the CDR3: TGTGCCAGCAGTTCGGACCCCAGGGGGTACGAGCAGTACTTC. Its protein product is CASSSDPRGYEQYF.

The chain combines TRBV5-5 with TRBJ2-1; 9 bases fit TRBD2. J was trimmed by 3 bases and V by 5 bases; bases with no gene match: 6. Germline V CDR1 and CDR2: SGHKS, YYEKEE (reference sequence). This CDR3 spans 15 amino acids. The CDR3, as DNA: TGTGCCAGCAGGGTAGCGGGGGAAGTCTACAATGAGCAGTTCTTC. Translation gives CASRVAGEVYNEQFF.

The J gene is TRBJ1-1, the V gene TRBV10-3, with 7 bases aligning to TRBD1. Germline CDR1 ENHRY, CDR2 SYGVKD. V shed 7 bases, J shed 0 bases, and the junction held 8 bases outside the gene matches. The CDR3 covers 15 residues. In nucleotides, the CDR3 is TGTGCCATCACCCCATCAGGGGGAATGAACACTGAAGCTTTCTTT. It specifies CAITPSGGMNTEAFF.

This chain connects TRBV10-3 to TRBJ2-3; the D gene is possibly TRBD1 (5 bases). The CDR3 runs 15 residues. The germline gives CDR1 ENHRY, CDR2 SYGVKD. Trimming stripped 4 bases from V and 4 bases from J, with 15 bases between. The CDR3 DNA reads as TGTGCCATCAGTGCTTTGCAGGGTAGCCCAGATACGCAGTATTTT. It encodes CAISALQGSPDTQYF.

The CDR3 sequence: CASSVASPLGTDTQYF. The CDR3 DNA follows: TGTGCCAGCAGCGTAGCTAGCCCCCTGGGCACAGATACGCAGTATTTT. V usage is TRBV9 and J usage is TRBJ2-3, with D tentatively TRBD2 (5 bases). The germline V gene has CDR1 SGDLS and CDR2 YYNGEE. The V end lost 0 bases, the J end lost 1 base, and 12 bases lay between the germline ends. This CDR3 contains 16 residues.

The chain carries TRBV30 and TRBJ1-2; tentative D call: TRBD1 (6 bases). Trimming stripped 5 bases from V and 5 bases from J, with 12 bases between. The CDR3 loop spans 12 amino acids. Germline loops: CDR1 GTSNPN, CDR2 SVGIG (reference sequence). CDR3 loop: CAWAGARYGYTF. In nucleotides, the CDR3 is TGTGCCTGGGCAGGGGCACGGTATGGCTACACCTTC.

The chain recombines TRBV5-6 with TRBJ2-5; tentative D call: TRBD1 (5 bases). The germline V gene encodes CDR1 SGHDT and CDR2 YYEEEE. The CDR3 is 17 residues long. The V end was cut by 2 bases, the J end by 0 bases, with 17 bases between. CDR3 nucleotide sequence: TGTGCCAGCAGCTTTGGAAAGGGGCGATCCCACCAAGAGACCCAGTACTTC. This codes for CASSFGKGRSHQETQYF. Together with reference TRBV5-6 and TRBJ2-5, the CDR3 gives the full variable domain: DAGVTQSPTHLIKTRGQQVTLRCSPKSGHDTVSWYQQALGQGPQFIFQYYEEEERQRGNFPDRFSGHQFPNYSSELNVNALLLGDSALYLCASSFGKGRSHQETQYFGPGTRLLVL.

The chain joins TRBV5-5 to TRBJ2-7; TRBD2 aligns across 9 bases. V was clipped by 7 bases and J by 6 bases; unmatched bases: 17. Per germline, CDR1 SGHKS and CDR2 YYEKEE (reference sequence). The CDR3 sequence is 16 residues long. The CDR3 loop reads CASGPRGGSSSFEQYV. The CDR3 DNA sequence: TGTGCCAGCGGTCCGCGGGGGGGTTCCTCTTCTTTCGAGCAGTACGTC.

This sequence joins TRBV19 and TRBJ1-1; D unresolved. V was trimmed by 7 bases and J by 3 bases, leaving 18 bases between them. The CDR3 consists of 15 residues. From germline, CDR1 is LNHDA and CDR2 SQIVND (reference sequence). CDR3 amino acids: CASTFDNSRDTEAFF. The DNA of the CDR3 is TGTGCCAGTACCTTCGACAACTCGAGGGACACTGAAGCTTTCTTT.

The rearrangement joins TRBV20-1 to TRBJ1-1; D possibly corresponds to TRBD1 (5 bases). The CDR3 runs to 14 residues. The germline V and J ends were trimmed by 3 bases and 2 bases, with 13 bases remaining between them. Per germline, CDR1 DFQATT and CDR2 SNEGSKA (reference sequence). The CDR3 sequence: CSASPSGLNTEAFF. The DNA for the CDR3 is TGCAGTGCTAGTCCCTCGGGACTTAACACTGAAGCTTTCTTT.

J is TRBJ2-1 and V is TRBV2; TRBD2 matches at 13 bases. The CDR3 is 14 residues long. CDR1 SNHLY and CDR2 FYNNEI come from the germline V gene. Germline trimming cut 10 bases from V and 5 bases from J; bases unmatched to any gene: 5. The CDR3 loop reads CANQLAGGHNEQFF. In DNA, the CDR3 is TGTGCCAACCAACTAGCGGGGGGGCACAATGAGCAGTTCTTC.

The V call is TRBV3-1 (or the pseudogene TRBV3-2), the J call TRBJ2-3; 7 bases map to TRBD2. The trim removed 4 bases at V and 4 bases at J, leaving 5 bases unmatched. This CDR3 comprises 14 residues. The germline V gene has CDR1 LGHDT and CDR2 YNNKEL (reference sequence). CDR3 protein: CASSPGRGADTQYF. Written as DNA, the CDR3 is TGTGCCAGCAGCCCAGGCCGGGGGGCAGATACGCAGTATTTT.

Written as DNA, the CDR3 is TGCAGTGGATTACAGGGCGGTGGCTACACCTTC. It codes for CSGLQGGGYTF. The V and J genes are TRBV20-1 and TRBJ1-2, with D perhaps matching TRBD1 (6 bases). The CDR3 extends over 11 amino acids. Germline CDR1 DFQATT, CDR2 SNEGSKA (reference sequence). V lost 7 bases to trimming and J lost 7 bases, with 13 bases between them.

V is TRBV5-1 and J is TRBJ2-5; D is possibly TRBD2 (6 bases). V lost 2 bases and J 0 bases, leaving 11 bases between the germline ends. Looked up from germline, CDR1 is SGHRS and CDR2 is YFSETQ. This CDR3 is 15 amino acids long. CDR3 sequence: CASSLGGLHQETQYF. Written as DNA, the CDR3 is TGCGCCAGCAGCTTAGGAGGGCTTCACCAAGAGACCCAGTACTTC.

The chain has TRBV4-1 and TRBJ2-2; 12 bases are shared with TRBD2. The CDR3 spans 15 residues. The ends lost 5 bases at V and 5 bases at J; junction bases unmatched: 3. The germline V gene has CDR1 MGHRA and CDR2 YSYEKL. CDR3 amino acids: CASSSSGGVTGELFF. The CDR3 DNA is TGCGCCAGCAGCTCTAGCGGGGGGGTTACCGGGGAGCTGTTTTTT.

The chain carries TRBV6-1 and TRBJ2-6; D is uncertain. CDR1 is MNHNS, CDR2 SASEGT, per germline. This CDR3 is built from 16 residues. Trimming took 3 bases from V and 0 from J, leaving 9 bases between them. CDR3 region: CASSDMVSSGANVLTF. The CDR3 DNA is TGTGCCAGCAGTGATATGGTCAGCTCTGGGGCCAACGTCCTGACTTTC.

This clone was seen just once. The rearrangement uses TRBV11-2 and TRBJ2-5; D is ambiguous. The CDR3 is 13 amino acids. Germline CDR1 and CDR2: SGHAT and FQNNGV. Trimming removed 5 bases at V and 3 bases at J, with 10 bases between. Written as DNA, the CDR3 is TGTGCCAGCAGCACGTGGCAAGAAGAGACCCAGTACTTC. Its protein is CASSTWQEETQYF.

The chain recombines TRBV27 with TRBJ2-1, with a weak D call TRBD1 (6 bases). This CDR3 is built from 15 residues. Germline CDR1 and CDR2: MNHEY and SMNVEV (reference sequence). Trimming stripped 6 bases from V and 7 bases from J, with 19 bases between. This chain's CDR3 is CASSLGTTFRNEQFF. CDR3 DNA: TGTGCCAGCAGCCTCGGGACAACGTTTAGGAATGAGCAGTTCTTC.

The rearrangement joins TRBV5-4 to TRBJ2-5, with TRBD2 as a possible D gene (5 bases). Germline loops: CDR1 SGHNT, CDR2 YYREEE (reference sequence). The CDR3 is made up of 13 amino acids. V was cut by 2 bases and J by 5 bases, with 10 bases left in between. CDR3 sequence reads: CASSFIGGETQYF. CDR3 nucleotide sequence: TGTGCCAGCAGCTTTATAGGCGGGGAGACCCAGTACTTC.

The J gene is TRBJ1-1, the V gene TRBV13; D possibly corresponds to TRBD1 (6 bases). CDR3 length: 12 amino acids. V was shortened by 5 bases and J by 6 bases, with 10 bases between the two germline ends. CDR1 and CDR2 from the germline V gene are PRHDT and FYEKMQ (reference sequence). The CDR3 here is CASSRGQSEAFF. For the CDR3, the DNA is TGTGCCAGCAGCCGCGGACAGTCTGAAGCTTTCTTT.

The chain recombines TRBV2 with TRBJ1-1; D remains ambiguous. The CDR3 totals 16 residues. V was clipped by 1 base and J by 0 bases, with 12 bases between them. Germline V CDR1 and CDR2: SNHLY, FYNNEI. DNA of the CDR3: TGTGCCAGCAGTGAAGAGTCGGGTCGATTGAACACTGAAGCTTTCTTT. Translated: CASSEESGRLNTEAFF.

The chain joins TRBV5-1 to TRBJ1-4; 8 nucleotides match TRBD1. Trimming took 5 bases from V and 6 from J; bases not matched to a gene: 9. The CDR3 has 15 amino acids. Germline V gives CDR1 SGHRS, CDR2 YFSETQ. CDR3 DNA sequence: TGCGCCAGCAGACGTGATGACAGGGGTGATGAAAAACTGTTTTTT. Translating it yields CASRRDDRGDEKLFF.

The rearrangement joins TRBV7-2 to TRBJ2-3, with D maybe TRBD1 (6 bases). Between the trimmed V and J ends, which lost 5 bases and 0 bases, there was a span of 15 bases. Germline loops: CDR1 SGHTA, CDR2 FQGNSA. This CDR3 contains 16 residues. The CDR3: CASSTQGSSSTDTQYF. The CDR3 nucleotides are TGTGCCAGCAGCACCCAGGGGTCTTCTAGCACAGATACGCAGTATTTT.